These T cell receptor beta chains were read from a single sample in a study of shared T cell receptors in the human thymus. Using immunoSEQ multiplex PCR, the repertoire was profiled, and TCRdb retains in-frame clones only, with some absent. There are 640,000 or so clones in the sample; 70% to 90% occur only once, and 0.0094% lies in the top ten. These data were likewise used in another study, on human thymus T cells.

The sample comprised thymocytes. The receptor source for this set is a boy less than two years old with a congenital heart defect. The CDR3 runs from the conserved cysteine through the conserved F or W. The D gene is left open where the match is weak. Clone sizes are given selectively: once, few, many, or a class where the clone is expanded.

abundance,j_gene,v_gene,d_gene,CDR3nt,CDR3aa
once,TRBJ1-1,TRBV7-2,TRBD1,TGTGCCAGCAGCTTAGACAGGGGGCAGGTGTACACTGAAGCTTTCTTT,CASSLDRGQVYTEAFF
NA,TRBJ1-5,TRBV18,TRBD1,TGTGCCAGCTCACACAACAGGGGCGGTCAGCCCCAGCATTTT,CASSHNRGGQPQHF
NA,TRBJ2-1,TRBV27,TRBD2,TGTGCCAGCAGTTTACCCCTAGCGGGAGGGGCCTACAATGAGCAGTTCTTC,CASSLPLAGGAYNEQFF
once,TRBJ2-1,TRBV14,TRBD1,TGTGCCAGCAGCCAACGACAGGGGCCTTACAATGAGCAGTTCTTC,CASSQRQGPYNEQFF
NA,TRBJ2-3,TRBV6-6,TRBD1,TGTGCCAGCAGCTATCCGAGGGACAGGAACACAGATACGCAGTATTTT,CASSYPRDRNTDTQYF
NA,TRBJ1-6,TRBV5-1,TRBD1,TGCGCCAGCAGCTTGGTAGAGGGGGCGAAGGGAAGCTCCTATAATTCACCCCTCCACTTT,CASSLVEGAKGSSYNSPLHF
NA,TRBJ1-1,TRBV28,NA,TGTGCCAGCAGTTCTCAGATGGTTAACACTGAAGCTTTCTTT,CASSSQMVNTEAFF
NA,TRBJ1-1,TRBV19,TRBD1,TGTGCCAGTAGTTACGCTCAGGGGGACACTGAAGCTTTCTTT,CASSYAQGDTEAFF
NA,TRBJ2-5,TRBV5-4,NA,TGTGCCAGCAGCCGTAGGGGACAAGAGACCCAGTACTTC,CASSRRGQETQYF
NA,TRBJ1-3,TRBV28,TRBD1,TGTGCCAGCAGTAGAGTGGTGGGGGACAGGAGCTCTGGAAACACCATATATTTT,CASSRVVGDRSSGNTIYF
once,TRBJ1-2,TRBV28,NA,TGTGCCAGCCTGTCCAAGGGGCGTTTTAACTATGGCTACACCTTC,CASLSKGRFNYGYTF
NA,TRBJ2-1,TRBV4-1,TRBD2,TGCGCCAGCAGCCAAGAAGGACTAGCGGGGGCCAGCTCCTACAATGAGCAGTTCTTC,CASSQEGLAGASSYNEQFF
NA,TRBJ2-1,TRBV28,NA,TGTGCCAGCAGATCGGGTCCCAATGAGCAGTTCTTC,CASRSGPNEQFF
NA,TRBJ2-5,TRBV5-1,TRBD2,TGCGCCAGCAGCAAGCGGGGGGGCCGTGAGGAGCAGTACTTC,CASSKRGGREEQYF
NA,TRBJ2-3,TRBV7-3,NA,TGTGCCAGCAGCTTACAGGAGGGACCAGATACGCAGTATTTT,CASSLQEGPDTQYF
once,TRBJ1-2,TRBV28,TRBD1,TGTGCCAGCAGATCCCTGGAACAGGGGGACGTCTATGGCTACACCTTC,CASRSLEQGDVYGYTF
NA,TRBJ2-1,TRBV7-2,TRBD2,TGTGCCAGCAGCTTAGTTCGGGAGGGGTGGAATGAGCAGTTCTTC,CASSLVREGWNEQFF
NA,TRBJ1-1,TRBV5-1,TRBD1,TGCGCCAGCAGCTCTAAACAGGGGGCCTTCACTGAAGCTTTCTTT,CASSSKQGAFTEAFF
NA,TRBJ2-7,TRBV29-1,TRBD2,TGCAGCGTTGGGGGCCCTTCCGGGGCTAGCGGGAGCATCCACGAGCAGTACTTC,CSVGGPSGASGSIHEQYF
NA,TRBJ1-1,TRBV5-1,NA,TGCGCCAGCAGCTCCCTTCTGGGGGGGAACACTGAAGCTTTCTTT,CASSSLLGGNTEAFF
few,TRBJ2-7,TRBV6-5,NA,TGTGCCAGCAGTTACTCGATGGAGGTTCCTACGAGGGAGTACTTC,CASSYSMEVPTREYF
few,TRBJ2-3,TRBV19,NA,TGTGCCAGTGGGGGTGGGCGGGGGCCCACAGATACGCAGTATTTT,CASGGGRGPTDTQYF
NA,TRBJ2-3,TRBV6-5,TRBD2,TGTGCCAGCAGTTACTTACCTGGCGGGGGTACGGATACGCAGTATTTT,CASSYLPGGGTDTQYF
NA,TRBJ2-1,TRBV7-2,TRBD2,TGTGCCAGCAGCTTCGGGACTAGCGGAGGCCCCTACAATGAGCAGTTCTTC,CASSFGTSGGPYNEQFF
NA,TRBJ2-7,TRBV19,NA,TGTGCCAGTAGGCCCACAGTTTTAAAGGTCTACGAGCAGTACTTC,CASRPTVLKVYEQYF
NA,TRBJ2-3,TRBV10-2,TRBD2,TGCGCCAGCAGTGAGACTAGCGGGAGGGCAGATACGCAGTATTTT,CASSETSGRADTQYF
NA,TRBJ2-1,TRBV10-3,NA,TGTGCCATCAAGGGCGGGGTACTAGTCCCCAGCGGCGGTGAGCAGTTCTTC,CAIKGGVLVPSGGEQFF
NA,TRBJ2-7,TRBV6-5,NA,TGTGCCAGCAGTTACACACAGGGCGCCTACGAGCAGTACTTC,CASSYTQGAYEQYF
NA,TRBJ2-5,TRBV11-2,TRBD1,TGTGCCAGCAGCTTAGTAAGGGGGCGGGAGACCCAGTACTTC,CASSLVRGRETQYF
NA,TRBJ2-7,TRBV6-5,NA,TGTGCCAGCAGTTCTCCAGGTTCCTACGAGCAGTACTTC,CASSSPGSYEQYF
NA,TRBJ1-2,TRBV29-1,NA,TGCAGCGTAGCCACAGTCAACTATGGCTACACCTTC,CSVATVNYGYTF
NA,TRBJ2-5,TRBV4-1,NA,TGCGCCAGCAGCCAAGACTTTACCGGGGTCGAAGAGACCCAGTACTTC,CASSQDFTGVEETQYF
NA,TRBJ2-7,TRBV5-4,TRBD2,TGTGCCAGCAGCTTGACGAACGGACTAGGTTTGAGAACCTACGAGCAGTACTTC,CASSLTNGLGLRTYEQYF
NA,TRBJ2-5,TRBV27,TRBD1,TGTGCCAGCAGAAAGACAGGGAGTCGGGAGACCCAGTACTTC,CASRKTGSRETQYF
NA,TRBJ2-3,TRBV25-1,NA,TGTGCCAGCAGCACCCCCCGGGGTACAGATACGCAGTATTTT,CASSTPRGTDTQYF
NA,TRBJ1-5,TRBV7-2,NA,TGTGCCAGCAGCTTAGGTCCGTCCAATCAGCCCCAGCATTTT,CASSLGPSNQPQHF
NA,TRBJ2-7,TRBV6-1,NA,TGTGCCAGCAGTTCCGGGACAACTAACGAGCAGTACTTC,CASSSGTTNEQYF
NA,TRBJ2-7,TRBV5-6,NA,TGTGCCAGCAGCGATCCGGACAGCCCGTCTGGCGAGCAGTACTTC,CASSDPDSPSGEQYF
NA,TRBJ2-6,TRBV7-9,NA,TGTGCCAGCAGCCCCGCCCTTCGGCAGGCCAACTCAGGGGCCAACGTCCTGACTTTC,CASSPALRQANSGANVLTF
NA,TRBJ2-7,TRBV5-4,TRBD2,TGTGCCAGCAGAAAAGCCCCTGATAGCGGGCGCGCCTACGAGCAGTACTTC,CASRKAPDSGRAYEQYF